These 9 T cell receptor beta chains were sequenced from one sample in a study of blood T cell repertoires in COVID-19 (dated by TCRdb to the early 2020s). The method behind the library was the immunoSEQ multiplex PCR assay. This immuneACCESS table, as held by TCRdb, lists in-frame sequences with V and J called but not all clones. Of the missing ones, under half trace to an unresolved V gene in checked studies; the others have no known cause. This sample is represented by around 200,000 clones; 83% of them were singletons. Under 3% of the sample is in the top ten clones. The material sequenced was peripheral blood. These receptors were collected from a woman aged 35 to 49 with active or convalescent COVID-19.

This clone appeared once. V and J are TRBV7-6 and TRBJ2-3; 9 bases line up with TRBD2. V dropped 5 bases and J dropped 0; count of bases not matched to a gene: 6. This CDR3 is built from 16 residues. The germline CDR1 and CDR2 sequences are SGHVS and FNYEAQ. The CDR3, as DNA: TGTGCCAGCAGCAGTCTAGCGGGAAGAAGCACAGATACGCAGTATTTT. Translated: CASSSLAGRSTDTQYF.

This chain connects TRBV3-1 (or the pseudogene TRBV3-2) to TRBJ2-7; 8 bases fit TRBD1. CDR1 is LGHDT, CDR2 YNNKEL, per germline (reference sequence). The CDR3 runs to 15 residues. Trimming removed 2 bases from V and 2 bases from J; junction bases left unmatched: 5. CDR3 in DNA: TGTGCCAGCAGCCAACAGACAGGGGCCCCCTACGAGCAGTACTTC. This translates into CASSQQTGAPYEQYF.

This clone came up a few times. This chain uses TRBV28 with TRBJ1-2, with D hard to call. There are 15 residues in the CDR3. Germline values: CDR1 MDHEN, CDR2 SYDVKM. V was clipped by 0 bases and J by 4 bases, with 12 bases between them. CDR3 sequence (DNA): TGTGCCAGCAGTTTATGGGCGGGGAGCACCTATGGCTACACCTTC. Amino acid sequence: CASSLWAGSTYGYTF.

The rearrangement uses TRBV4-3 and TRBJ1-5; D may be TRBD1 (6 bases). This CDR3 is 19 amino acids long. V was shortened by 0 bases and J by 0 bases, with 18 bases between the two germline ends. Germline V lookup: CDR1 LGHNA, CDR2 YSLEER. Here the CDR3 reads CASSQDLGRGFNSNQPQHF. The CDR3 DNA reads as TGCGCCAGCAGCCAAGATCTCGGTAGGGGGTTTAATAGCAATCAGCCCCAGCATTTT.

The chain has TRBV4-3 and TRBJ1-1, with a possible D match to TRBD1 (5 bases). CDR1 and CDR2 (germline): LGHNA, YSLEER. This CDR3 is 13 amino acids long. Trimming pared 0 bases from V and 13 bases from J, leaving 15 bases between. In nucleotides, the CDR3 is TGCGCCAGCAGCCAAGATCGAGAAGGGGTCTGTTTCTTT. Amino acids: CASSQDREGVCFF.

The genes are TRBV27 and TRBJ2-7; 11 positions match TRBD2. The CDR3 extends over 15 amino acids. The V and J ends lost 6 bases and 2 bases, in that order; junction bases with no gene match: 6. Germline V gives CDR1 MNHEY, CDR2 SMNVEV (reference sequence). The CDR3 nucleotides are TGTGCCAGCAGCTCGACTAGCGGGACCCCCTACGAGCAGTACTTC. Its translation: CASSSTSGTPYEQYF.

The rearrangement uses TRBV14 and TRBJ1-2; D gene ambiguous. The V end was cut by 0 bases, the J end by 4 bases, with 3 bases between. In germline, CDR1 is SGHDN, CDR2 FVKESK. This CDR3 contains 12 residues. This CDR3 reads CASSQDLYGYTF. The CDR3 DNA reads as TGTGCCAGCAGCCAAGATCTCTATGGCTACACCTTC.

The CDR3 DNA is TGTGCCAGCAGCCCGCGAGGGGGAGGGCAGCAGTTCTTC. Residues: CASSPRGGGQQFF. This sequence joins TRBV7-9 and TRBJ2-1; weak D call: TRBD2 (7 bases). The CDR3 extends over 13 amino acids. Germline V CDR1 and CDR2: SEHNR, FQNEAQ (reference sequence). Trimming left V 5 bases short and J 11 bases short, with 16 bases between.

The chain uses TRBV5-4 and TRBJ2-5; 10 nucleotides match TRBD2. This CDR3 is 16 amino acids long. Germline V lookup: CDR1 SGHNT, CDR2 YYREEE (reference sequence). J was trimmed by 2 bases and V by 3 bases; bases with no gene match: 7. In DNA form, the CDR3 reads TGTGCCAGCAGCTCCGCTAGGACTAGCGGACAAGAGACCCAGTACTTC. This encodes CASSSARTSGQETQYF.